Below, 23 T cell receptor beta chains from the same sample are listed, as sequenced in a study of T cells in tumors after PD-1 blockade. Assay: immunoSEQ multiplex PCR; the TCRdb copy retains only in-frame clones and omits some. The sample lists 40,000 to 55,000 clones; 60% to 80% were seen once. This material consisted of PBMCs, taken before anti-PD-1 treatment. Receptors originate from a human donor with basal cell carcinoma.

The rearrangement joins TRBV2 to TRBJ2-3; D is ambiguous. Trimming took off 5 bases at V and 3 bases at J, with 9 bases between the two ends. The germline V gene has CDR1 SNHLY and CDR2 FYNNEI. CDR3 length equals 13 residues. Here the CDR3 reads CASSQQFTDTQYF. The CDR3 nucleotides read TGTGCCAGCAGTCAACAATTTACAGATACGCAGTATTTT. Variable domain in full (rest from reference TRBV2 and TRBJ2-3): EPEVTQTPSHQVTQMGQEVILRCVPISNHLYFYWYRQILGQKVEFLVSFYNNEISEKSEIFDDQFSVERPDGSNFTLKIRSTKLEDSAMYFCASSQQFTDTQYFGPGTRLTVL.

V is TRBV2 and J is TRBJ1-2; D is uncertain. Germline V lookup: CDR1 SNHLY, CDR2 FYNNEI. The V end was cut by 3 bases, the J end by 6 bases, with 5 bases between. The CDR3 runs 11 residues. The CDR3 nucleotides are TGTGCCAGCAGTGAGGGGAATGGCTACACCTTC. It translates to CASSEGNGYTF.

This clone was recorded once. The chain recombines TRBV28 with TRBJ2-7; 11 bases line up with TRBD2. The V and J ends lost 4 bases and 3 bases, in that order; junction bases with no gene match: 8. The CDR3 is 16 amino acids. Germline CDR1 MDHEN, CDR2 SYDVKM. The CDR3 DNA reads TGTGCCAGCAGTTCCGGCGGGCTAGCGGGGGGCTACGAGCAGTACTTC. This translates into CASSSGGLAGGYEQYF.

This clone was found a few times. V gene TRBV7-3 combines with J gene TRBJ2-3; D is ambiguous. The germline V and J ends were trimmed by 1 base and 6 bases, with 8 bases remaining between them. The CDR3 covers 13 residues. Germline V gene lookup returns CDR1 SGHTA and CDR2 FQGTGA. This CDR3 is CASSLKRGDTQYF. Here the CDR3 DNA reads TGTGCCAGCAGCTTAAAAAGAGGCGATACGCAGTATTTT.

This clone was observed a few times. The chain employs TRBV30 and TRBJ2-7; the D gene is possibly TRBD2 (5 bases). The CDR3 is 16 residues long. The V gene lost 2 bases and the J gene lost 2 bases, with 19 bases spanning the gap. Germline CDR1 reads GTSNPN; CDR2 reads SVGIG (reference sequence). CDR3 in DNA: TGTGCCTGGAGTCAATACCCCCGGGGAAACGCCTACGAGCAGTACTTC. Translated: CAWSQYPRGNAYEQYF.

This clone qualifies as medium-sized (0.01 to 0.1%). This chain links TRBV28 with TRBJ1-4; D may be TRBD1 (6 bases). V lost 6 bases, J lost 8 bases, and 16 bases lay in between. CDR1 and CDR2 from the germline V gene are MDHEN and SYDVKM. The CDR3 totals 14 residues. The CDR3 region has the DNA TGTGCCAGCAGCCCAACAGGGTTGGAGGAAAAACTGTTTTTT. Translation: CASSPTGLEEKLFF.

The chain couples TRBV29-1 to TRBJ2-2, with D unclear. Trimming shortened V by 4 bases and J by 2 bases, and 5 bases separated the two germline ends. The CDR3 contains 12 residues. The germline gives CDR1 SQVTM, CDR2 ANQGSEA. The chain's CDR3 is CSVVPNTGELFF. The CDR3 DNA reads as TGCAGCGTTGTGCCCAACACCGGGGAGCTGTTTTTT.

This chain connects TRBV30 to TRBJ2-5; 9 bases align to TRBD2. Germline CDR1 is GTSNPN and CDR2 is SVGIG (reference sequence). Trimming took 1 base from V and 4 from J; bases not matched to a gene: 13. There are 17 residues in the CDR3. DNA of the CDR3: TGTGCCTGGAGTGCCTACCGTAGGCGGGGGGGCAGAGAGACCCAGTACTTC. This gives the protein CAWSAYRRRGGRETQYF.

The chain joins TRBV27 to TRBJ2-1; D perhaps matches TRBD1 (6 bases). This CDR3 has 18 residues. Per the germline V gene, CDR1 is MNHEY and CDR2 is SMNVEV (reference sequence). V was clipped by 6 bases and J by 5 bases, with 26 bases between them. CDR3 sequence reads: CASRRGTIMDRGNNEQFF. The DNA for the CDR3 is TGTGCCAGCAGAAGGGGGACGATTATGGATCGGGGCAACAATGAGCAGTTCTTC.

This clone appeared once. The gene calls are TRBV5-4 and TRBJ1-1, with D possibly being TRBD1 (6 bases). Per germline, CDR1 SGHNT and CDR2 YYREEE (reference sequence). Trimming cost V 4 bases and J 2 bases, with 15 bases left between them. The CDR3 runs 15 residues. The CDR3 here is CASSASGAVNTEAFF. The CDR3 nucleotides are TGTGCCAGCAGCGCATCAGGGGCGGTTAACACTGAAGCTTTCTTT.

The chain joins TRBV6-5 to TRBJ1-2; tentative D call: TRBD1 (5 bases). The CDR3 contains 13 residues. The germline V and J ends were trimmed by 4 bases and 4 bases, with 10 bases remaining between them. CDR1 MNHEY and CDR2 SVGAGI come from the germline V gene. The DNA for the CDR3 is TGTGCCAGCAGTTCGGCCGGGGGCTATGGCTACACCTTC. This sequence encodes CASSSAGGYGYTF.

The chain carries TRBV9 and TRBJ1-4; D perhaps matches TRBD1 (5 bases). Trimming cost V 4 bases and J 5 bases, with 21 bases left between them. The V gene's germline CDR1 is SGDLS and CDR2 YYNGEE. CDR3 size: 17 residues. The CDR3 bases are TGTGCCAGCAGCTCTCTCCCTTCCGGGGGGTTAAATGAAAAACTGTTTTTT. This gives the protein CASSSLPSGGLNEKLFF.

The CDR3 sequence is CASSDPGTGGYSSYEQYF. The DNA of the CDR3 is TGTGCCAGCAGTGACCCAGGGACTGGCGGGTATTCCTCCTACGAGCAGTACTTC. The rearrangement joins TRBV6-1 to TRBJ2-7, with D perhaps matching TRBD2 (6 bases). Trimming stripped 3 bases from V and 0 bases from J, with 21 bases between. Germline CDR1 and CDR2: MNHNS and SASEGT. The CDR3 consists of 18 residues.

This chain links TRBV5-1 with TRBJ1-4, with 10 bases matching TRBD1. The CDR3 runs to 17 residues. With 0 bases clipped from V and 10 bases from J, the junction kept 12 bases outside the gene matches. CDR1 is SGHRS and CDR2 is YFSETQ in the germline V gene. CDR3 protein: CASSLGVTGGPGGKLFF. The CDR3, as DNA: TGCGCCAGCAGCTTGGGTGTGACAGGGGGCCCGGGAGGAAAACTGTTTTTT.

This sequence joins TRBV18 and TRBJ1-1; D unclear. Germline V gene sequence: CDR1 KGHSH, CDR2 LQKENI. The CDR3 contains 15 residues. Trimming pared 6 bases from V and 2 bases from J, leaving 16 bases between. The CDR3 DNA follows: TGTGCCAGCTCCGACGGGAGGGCGGTCAACACTGAAGCTTTCTTT. Translated: CASSDGRAVNTEAFF.

The chain uses TRBV2 and TRBJ2-5, with D uncertain. CDR1 SNHLY and CDR2 FYNNEI come from the germline V gene. This CDR3 spans 11 amino acids. V was trimmed by 5 bases and J by 4 bases, leaving 5 bases between them. This chain's CDR3 is CASSLSETQYF. As DNA, the CDR3 is TGTGCCAGCAGTCTCTCAGAGACCCAGTACTTC. Together with reference TRBV2 and TRBJ2-5, the CDR3 gives the full variable domain: EPEVTQTPSHQVTQMGQEVILRCVPISNHLYFYWYRQILGQKVEFLVSFYNNEISEKSEIFDDQFSVERPDGSNFTLKIRSTKLEDSAMYFCASSLSETQYFGPGTRLLVL.

The J gene is TRBJ2-3, the V gene TRBV19; D is unclear. V lost 5 bases and J lost 3, with 6 bases in between. CDR1 is LNHDA and CDR2 is SQIVND in the germline V gene (reference sequence). The CDR3 has 12 amino acids. The CDR3 nucleotides read TGTGCCAGTAGTTGGGAAACAGATACGCAGTATTTT. Amino acid sequence: CASSWETDTQYF. Filled out from reference TRBV19 and TRBJ2-3, the complete variable domain reads DGGITQSPKYLFRKEGQNVTLSCEQNLNHDAMYWYRQDPGQGLRLIYYSQIVNDFQKGDIAEGYSVSREKKESFPLTVTSAQKNPTAFYLCASSWETDTQYFGPGTRLTVL.

A remark on this clone: One end of the junction is discordant with germline, which a read error may explain. V is TRBV11-2 and J is TRBJ2-7; D gene ambiguous. CDR1 is SGHAT and CDR2 is FQNNGV in the germline V gene. The CDR3 spans 12 residues. The CDR3 spells CASRGESYEQCF. The CDR3 DNA reads as TGTGCCAGCCGTGGTGAATCCTACGAGCAGTGCTTC.

The V and J genes are TRBV7-2 and TRBJ1-6; 8 bases align to TRBD1. Germline-derived CDR1 and CDR2 are SGHTA and FQGNSA. The V gene end was trimmed by 5 bases and the J gene end by 9 bases; junction bases not matched to a gene: 12. This CDR3 has 16 amino acids. The CDR3 loop is CASSPRWTGMPSPLHF. The CDR3 DNA reads TGTGCCAGCAGCCCTCGATGGACAGGGATGCCTTCACCCCTCCACTTT.

This sequence joins TRBV28 and TRBJ2-2; 8 bases line up with TRBD1. J was trimmed by 2 bases and V by 10 bases; bases with no gene match: 3. Germline V CDR1 and CDR2: MDHEN, SYDVKM. The CDR3 runs to 13 residues. In DNA, the CDR3 is TGTGCCATCGGACAGGGTAACACCGGGGAGCTGTTTTTT. It encodes CAIGQGNTGELFF.

The chain employs TRBV6-5 and TRBJ1-1; tentative D call: TRBD1 (6 bases). This CDR3 has 12 residues. The germline V and J ends were trimmed by 5 bases and 7 bases, with 11 bases remaining between them. The V gene's germline CDR1 is MNHEY and CDR2 SVGAGI. Written as DNA, the CDR3 is TGTGCCAGCAGTAAAAGGGGGGATGAAGCTTTCTTT. Protein: CASSKRGDEAFF.

The chain links TRBV5-1 to TRBJ1-1; tentatively, D is TRBD1 (5 bases). V was shortened by 0 bases and J by 3 bases, with 9 bases between the two germline ends. Germline V gene lookup returns CDR1 SGHRS and CDR2 YFSETQ. CDR3 length: 14 residues. The DNA for the CDR3 is TGCGCCAGCAGCTTGGATGGGGCCGACACTGAAGCTTTCTTT. Translating it yields CASSLDGADTEAFF.

The chain employs TRBV27 and TRBJ1-5; tentatively, D is TRBD1 (5 bases). This CDR3 has 13 residues. In germline, CDR1 is MNHEY, CDR2 SMNVEV (reference sequence). V lost 6 bases to trimming and J lost 9 bases, with 15 bases between them. Written as DNA, the CDR3 is TGTGCCAGCAGACGGGACGCCGGATCGCCCCAGCATTTT. Amino acids: CASRRDAGSPQHF.